The next 22 T cell receptor beta chains were all read from a single sample in a study of PD-1 blockade in classical Hodgkin lymphoma. Sequencing was performed with immunoSEQ multiplex PCR; in TCRdb, only in-frame clones are kept and a portion is missing. This sample has 23,000 or so clones, with 81% found just once. As for time point: cycle 4 day 1 (C4D1), after less than seven weeks of nivolumab. Patients all relapsed after autologous stem cell transplantation, and there was variation in brentuximab vedotin exposure. The sequences come from peripheral blood mononuclear cells (PBMCs), collected before the fourth cycle of nivolumab. These TCRs come from a human donor with classical Hodgkin lymphoma.

The CDR3 DNA follows: TGTGCCAGCAGGGGGACAGCCGCCGACTACGAGCAGTACTTC. This translates into CASRGTAADYEQYF. V gene TRBV6-5 combines with J gene TRBJ2-7; 7 bases line up with TRBD1. The CDR3 covers 14 residues. V was clipped by 6 bases and J by 3 bases; unmatched bases: 8. Per the germline V gene, CDR1 is MNHEY and CDR2 is SVGAGI.

This clone was seen once. J is TRBJ2-5 and V is TRBV12-2. TRBV12-2 is a known pseudogene. This CDR3 is 14 amino acids long. CDR3 loop: CASRLVEGEETQYF. DNA for the CDR3: TGTGCAAGTCGCTTAGTGGAGGGGGAAGAGACCCAGTACTTC.

The chain employs TRBV28 and TRBJ1-2; weak D call: TRBD1 (5 bases). This CDR3 comprises 14 residues. Trimming removed 6 bases at V and 14 bases at J, with 25 bases between. Germline CDR1 MDHEN, CDR2 SYDVKM. CDR3 residues: CASSISRDLLGETF. The DNA of the CDR3 is TGTGCCAGCAGCATATCCAGGGACCTTTTGGGAGAGACCTTC.

The chain links TRBV30 to TRBJ1-2; TRBD1 aligns across 8 bases. Trimming at V came to 8 bases and at J to 1 base, leaving 6 bases not matched to a gene. This CDR3 has 13 amino acids. Germline CDR1 is GTSNPN and CDR2 is SVGIG (reference sequence). CDR3 in amino acids: CAQSGGFNYGYTF. The CDR3 nucleotides are TGTGCCCAATCAGGGGGCTTTAACTATGGCTACACCTTC. Based on the CDR3 plus reference TRBV30 and TRBJ1-2, the full variable domain is SQTIHQWPATLVQPVGSPLSLECTVEGTSNPNLYWYRQAAGRGLQLLFYSVGIGQISSEVPQNLSASRPQDRQFILSSKKLLLSDSGFYLCAQSGGFNYGYTFGSGTRLTVV.

The chain links TRBV19 to TRBJ1-1, with 8 bases that match TRBD1. Germline V gene lookup returns CDR1 LNHDA and CDR2 SQIVND (reference sequence). The CDR3 consists of 15 residues. The junction had 7 bases not matched to a gene; V was cut back by 6 bases and J by 1 base. The CDR3 nucleotides are TGTGCCAGTAGGGAACAGGGGGGGGAGAACACTGAAGCTTTCTTT. The encoded protein is CASREQGGENTEAFF.

This chain uses TRBV6-1 with TRBJ1-2; 7 bases fit TRBD1. The V and J ends lost 2 bases and 4 bases, in that order; junction bases with no gene match: 4. The V gene's germline CDR1 is MNHNS and CDR2 SASEGT. This CDR3 comprises 14 residues. The DNA for the CDR3 is TGTGCCAGCAGTGAATCAGGGGGAGGCTATGGCTACACCTTC. Translation gives CASSESGGGYGYTF.

The chain is built from TRBV29-1 and TRBJ2-1; D remains unclear. The V end was cut by 7 bases, the J end by 4 bases, with 14 bases between. Germline loops: CDR1 SQVTM, CDR2 ANQGSEA. This CDR3 spans 13 amino acids. The CDR3 protein is CSAPGEYYNEQFF. As DNA, the CDR3 is TGCAGCGCCCCTGGGGAATATTACAATGAGCAGTTCTTC.

This clone was recorded many times. This sequence joins TRBV7-2 and TRBJ2-2, with TRBD2 matching 14 bases. Germline assignment: CDR1 SGHTA and CDR2 FQGNSA. Unmatched junction bases numbered 13, after V lost 5 bases and J lost 5 bases. This CDR3 is built from 19 residues. CDR3 protein: CASSQTPDWTSGRTGELFF. The DNA for the CDR3 is TGTGCCAGCAGCCAGACCCCCGATTGGACTAGCGGGAGGACCGGGGAGCTGTTTTTT.

This clone was observed a single time. This chain uses TRBV27 with TRBJ1-2; D remains ambiguous. This CDR3 has 17 amino acids. Per the germline V gene, CDR1 is MNHEY and CDR2 is SMNVEV (reference sequence). Between the trimmed V and J ends, which lost 5 bases and 6 bases, there was a span of 25 bases. The CDR3 spells CASSLTAILAGGNGYTF. CDR3 DNA: TGTGCCAGCAGTCTGACGGCTATCTTAGCGGGAGGGAATGGCTACACCTTC.

This rearrangement joins TRBV5-6 to TRBJ2-7, with 12 bases lining up with TRBD1. J lost 6 bases, V lost 4 bases, and 5 bases had no gene match. The CDR3 runs 14 residues. In germline, CDR1 is SGHDT, CDR2 YYEEEE. The CDR3 reads CASSTGQGAVEQYF. DNA of the CDR3: TGTGCCAGCAGCACGGGACAGGGGGCGGTCGAGCAGTACTTC. The whole variable domain, remainder taken from reference TRBV5-6 and TRBJ2-7, is DAGVTQSPTHLIKTRGQQVTLRCSPKSGHDTVSWYQQALGQGPQFIFQYYEEEERQRGNFPDRFSGHQFPNYSSELNVNALLLGDSALYLCASSTGQGAVEQYFGPGTRLTVT.

The V gene is TRBV11-3, the J gene TRBJ2-7; D might be TRBD1 or TRBD2, each matching 5 bases. The CDR3 totals 13 residues. V gave up 4 bases and J gave up 6 bases, with 13 bases separating them. In germline, CDR1 is SGHNT, CDR2 YENEEA. This CDR3 is CASSSPQGREQYF. In DNA form, the CDR3 reads TGTGCCAGCAGCTCGCCCCAGGGACGCGAGCAGTACTTC.

This chain links TRBV10-3 with TRBJ1-1; no reliable D call. The germline gives CDR1 ENHRY, CDR2 SYGVKD. Deletions cut 3 bases from V and 3 bases from J, with 14 bases between. The CDR3 spans 15 residues. CDR3 in amino acids: CAISELQGSDTEAFF. The CDR3 region has the DNA TGTGCCATCAGTGAATTGCAAGGCTCGGACACTGAAGCTTTCTTT.

As DNA, the CDR3 is TGTGCCAGCAGCCAAACATCCGCCGGGGAGCTGTTTTTT. Residues: CASSQTSAGELFF. The rearrangement joins TRBV14 to TRBJ2-2; no clear D. The germline V gene has CDR1 SGHDN and CDR2 FVKESK. CDR3 length: 13 amino acids. Trimming left V 2 bases short and J 6 bases short, with 7 bases between.

This chain links TRBV9 with TRBJ2-3; 10 bases are shared with TRBD2. The CDR3 extends over 17 amino acids. Trimming took 4 bases from V and 0 from J; bases not matched to a gene: 8. CDR1 is SGDLS, CDR2 YYNGEE, per germline. The CDR3 sequence: CASSLSSGGASTDTQYF. In DNA, the CDR3 is TGTGCCAGCAGCTTGTCGAGCGGGGGGGCTAGCACAGATACGCAGTATTTT. Full variable domain (outside the CDR3, taken from reference TRBV9 and TRBJ2-3): DSGVTQTPKHLITATGQRVTLRCSPRSGDLSVYWYQQSLDQGLQFLIQYYNGEERAKGNILERFSAQQFPDLHSELNLSSLELGDSALYFCASSLSSGGASTDTQYFGPGTRLTVL.

This rearrangement joins TRBV30 to TRBJ1-4; 8 nucleotides match TRBD1. V trimming: 1 base; J trimming: 6 bases; junction bases outside the gene matches: 4. The CDR3 runs to 14 residues. The germline CDR1 and CDR2 sequences are GTSNPN and SVGIG (reference sequence). Written as DNA, the CDR3 is TGTGCCTGGAGTGCAGGGGGCGGATATGAAAAACTGTTTTTT. This codes for CAWSAGGGYEKLFF.

The chain recombines TRBV5-6 with TRBJ1-2; 9 bases line up with TRBD1. Unmatched junction bases numbered 9, after V lost 3 bases and J lost 3 bases. CDR1 and CDR2 from the germline V gene are SGHDT and YYEEEE. The CDR3 runs 16 residues. The CDR3 DNA is TGTGCCAGCAGCTCTTACCGGGACAGGGCCCACTATGGCTACACCTTC. It codes for CASSSYRDRAHYGYTF.

This chain joins TRBV5-4 and TRBJ2-1; 7 nucleotides align to TRBD2. V lost 6 bases, J lost 4 bases, and 4 bases stayed unmatched. The V gene's germline CDR1 is SGHNT and CDR2 YYREEE (reference sequence). This CDR3 spans 13 amino acids. The CDR3 sequence: CASKGLSYNEQFF. The CDR3 DNA reads as TGTGCCAGCAAGGGACTAAGTTACAATGAGCAGTTCTTC.

The CDR3 loop is CASTQKGNYGYTF. CDR3 in DNA: TGTGCCAGCACCCAAAAGGGGAACTATGGCTACACCTTC. V and J are TRBV5-5 and TRBJ1-2, with D perhaps matching TRBD1 (5 bases). This CDR3 spans 13 amino acids. V lost 6 bases and J 2 bases, leaving 11 bases between the germline ends. CDR1 is SGHKS and CDR2 is YYEKEE in the germline V gene (reference sequence).

The V call is TRBV27, the J call TRBJ2-7; D not resolved. The V gene's germline CDR1 is MNHEY and CDR2 SMNVEV (reference sequence). There are 13 residues in the CDR3. Between the trimmed V and J ends, which lost 0 bases and 6 bases, there was a span of 9 bases. DNA for the CDR3: TGTGCCAGCAGTTTATCGCCCTGGGGCGAGCAGTACTTC. This codes for CASSLSPWGEQYF.

The V call is TRBV27, the J call TRBJ2-1, with 9 bases matching TRBD1. CDR3 length: 12 residues. J lost 16 bases, V lost 5 bases, and 9 bases had no gene match. Germline CDR1 and CDR2: MNHEY and SMNVEV (reference sequence). The CDR3 loop reads CASSPLGTGFFF. CDR3 DNA sequence: TGTGCCAGCAGTCCCCTCGGGACAGGGTTTTTCTTC.

V usage is TRBV28 and J usage is TRBJ1-2; no clear D gene. Germline assignment: CDR1 MDHEN and CDR2 SYDVKM. Trimming removed 2 bases at V and 5 bases at J, with 18 bases between. CDR3 length: 16 residues. CDR3 residues: CASSLGTINRGYGYTF. CDR3 in DNA: TGTGCCAGCAGTTTAGGCACCATAAACAGAGGATATGGCTACACCTTC.

The sample holds one count of this clone. The gene calls are TRBV7-3 and TRBJ2-1, with 12 bases matching TRBD2. Trimming took 0 bases from V and 8 from J; bases not matched to a gene: 11. CDR3 size: 18 residues. Germline values: CDR1 SGHTA, CDR2 FQGTGA. CDR3 bases: TGTGCCAGCAGCTTAACGAGACCTAGCGGGAGGGCCAGGGATGAGCAGTTCTTC. This translates into CASSLTRPSGRARDEQFF.